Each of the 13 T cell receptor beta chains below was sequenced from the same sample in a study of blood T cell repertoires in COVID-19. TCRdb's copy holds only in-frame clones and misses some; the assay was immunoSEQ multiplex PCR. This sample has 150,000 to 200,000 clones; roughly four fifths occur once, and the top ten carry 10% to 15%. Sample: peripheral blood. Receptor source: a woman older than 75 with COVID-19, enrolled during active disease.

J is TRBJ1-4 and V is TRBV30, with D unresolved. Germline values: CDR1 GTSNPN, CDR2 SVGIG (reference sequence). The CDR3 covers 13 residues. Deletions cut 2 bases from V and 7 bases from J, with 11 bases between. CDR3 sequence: CAWSRGGGEKLFF. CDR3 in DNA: TGTGCCTGGAGTCGGGGAGGCGGTGAAAAACTGTTTTTT.

Here the CDR3 DNA reads TGTGCCAGCAGCTTCCTCATGAGGGGCGGGCGGGGTGAAGCTTTCTTT. It yields the protein CASSFLMRGGRGEAFF. The V call is TRBV7-6, the J call TRBJ1-1; D may be TRBD1 (5 bases). CDR3 length: 16 residues. CDR1 SGHVS and CDR2 FNYEAQ come from the germline V gene. With 3 bases removed from V and 7 bases from J, the gap between germline ends came to 21 bases.

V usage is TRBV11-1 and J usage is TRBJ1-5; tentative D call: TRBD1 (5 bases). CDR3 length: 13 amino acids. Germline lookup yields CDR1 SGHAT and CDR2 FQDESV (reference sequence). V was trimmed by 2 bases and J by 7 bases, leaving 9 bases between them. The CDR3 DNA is TGTGCCAGCAGCTTAAGGCAGGGACAGCCCCAGCATTTT. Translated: CASSLRQGQPQHF.

CDR3 residues: CASSLDSSGNTIYF. The CDR3 coding sequence is TGTGCCAGCAGCTTAGACAGCTCTGGAAACACCATATATTTT. This rearrangement joins TRBV11-2 to TRBJ1-3; the D is unclear. Trimming removed 0 bases at V and 0 bases at J, with 3 bases between. Germline CDR1 SGHAT, CDR2 FQNNGV. The CDR3 runs to 14 residues.

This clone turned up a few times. The chain's CDR3 is CAISELGTGENTEAFF. In nucleotides, the CDR3 is TGTGCCATCAGTGAGTTAGGGACAGGGGAGAACACTGAAGCTTTCTTT. The chain employs TRBV10-3 and TRBJ1-1; 10 bases map to TRBD1. The J segment lost 1 base and the V segment lost 1 base, leaving 3 bases of the junction unmatched. This CDR3 has 16 residues. Looked up from germline, CDR1 is ENHRY and CDR2 is SYGVKD.

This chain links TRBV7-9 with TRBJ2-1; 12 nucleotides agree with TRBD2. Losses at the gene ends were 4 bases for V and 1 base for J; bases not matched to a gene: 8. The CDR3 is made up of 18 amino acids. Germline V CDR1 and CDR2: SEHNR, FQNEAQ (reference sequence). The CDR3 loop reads CASSYGLAGTGSYNEQFF. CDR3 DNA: TGTGCCAGCAGCTATGGACTAGCGGGAACGGGGTCCTACAATGAGCAGTTCTTC. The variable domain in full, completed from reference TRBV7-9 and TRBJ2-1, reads DTGVSQNPRHKITKRGQNVTFRCDPISEHNRLYWYRQTLGQGPEFLTYFQNEAQLEKSRLLSDRFSAERPKGSFSTLEIQRTEQGDSAMYLCASSYGLAGTGSYNEQFFGPGTRLTVL.

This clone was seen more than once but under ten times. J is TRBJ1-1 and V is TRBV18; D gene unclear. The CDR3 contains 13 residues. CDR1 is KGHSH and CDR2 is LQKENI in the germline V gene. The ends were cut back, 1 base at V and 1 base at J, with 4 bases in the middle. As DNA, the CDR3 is TGTGCCAGCTCACCACATAAGAACACTGAAGCTTTCTTT. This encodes CASSPHKNTEAFF.

The CDR3 spells CASRVLGAGDFTQYF. In DNA form, the CDR3 reads TGTGCCAGCAGAGTACTCGGGGCGGGAGACTTTACGCAGTATTTT. V gene TRBV2 combines with J gene TRBJ2-3; 7 positions match TRBD2. The CDR3 has 15 residues. Losses at the gene ends were 6 bases for V and 8 bases for J; bases not matched to a gene: 14. Germline loops: CDR1 SNHLY, CDR2 FYNNEI.

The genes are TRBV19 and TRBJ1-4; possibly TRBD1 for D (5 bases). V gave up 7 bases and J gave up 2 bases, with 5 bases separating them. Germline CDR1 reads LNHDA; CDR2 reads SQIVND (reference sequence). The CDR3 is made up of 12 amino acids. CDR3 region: CASKGTNEKLFF. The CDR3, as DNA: TGTGCCAGTAAGGGGACTAATGAAAAACTGTTTTTT.

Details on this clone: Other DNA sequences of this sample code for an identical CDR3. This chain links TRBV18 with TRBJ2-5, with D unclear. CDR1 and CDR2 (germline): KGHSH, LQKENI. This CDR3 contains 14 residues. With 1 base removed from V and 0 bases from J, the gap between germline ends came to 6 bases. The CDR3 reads CASSPLSYQETQYF. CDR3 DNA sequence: TGTGCCAGCTCACCACTGTCCTACCAAGAGACCCAGTACTTC.

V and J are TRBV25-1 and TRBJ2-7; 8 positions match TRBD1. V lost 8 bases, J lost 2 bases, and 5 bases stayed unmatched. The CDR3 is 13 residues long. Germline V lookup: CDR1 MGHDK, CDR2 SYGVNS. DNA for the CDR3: TGTGCCAGCTCATGGACAGGGCCCTACGAGCAGTACTTC. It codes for CASSWTGPYEQYF.

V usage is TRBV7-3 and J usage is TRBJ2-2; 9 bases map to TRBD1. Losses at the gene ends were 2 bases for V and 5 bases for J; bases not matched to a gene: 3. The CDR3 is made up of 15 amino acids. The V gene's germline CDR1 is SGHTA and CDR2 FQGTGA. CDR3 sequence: CASSLGQGWTGELFF. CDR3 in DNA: TGTGCCAGCAGCTTAGGACAGGGGTGGACCGGGGAGCTGTTTTTT.

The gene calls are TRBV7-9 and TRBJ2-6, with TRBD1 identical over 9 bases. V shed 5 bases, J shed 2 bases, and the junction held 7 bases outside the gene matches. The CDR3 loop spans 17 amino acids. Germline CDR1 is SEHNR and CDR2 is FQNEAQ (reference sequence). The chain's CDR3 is CASSKQGALAGANVLTF. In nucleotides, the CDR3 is TGTGCCAGCAGCAAACAGGGGGCCCTGGCTGGGGCCAACGTCCTGACTTTC.